This TCR beta chain was found in a study of STAT3 mutations in large granular lymphocyte leukemia. Regarding the study as a whole: Every T-cell large granular lymphocyte leukemia patient had at least one immunodominant TCR beta clonotype.

Notes on this clone: What it binds is unknown.

Trimming removed 7 bases from V and 0 bases from J, with 16 bases in between. Germline loops: CDR1 LNHDA, CDR2 SQIVND (reference sequence). The CDR3 sequence is 17 residues long. This table comes from immunoSEQ multiplex PCR, and its TCRdb copy is limited to in-frame clones, with some not included. The sample lists under 15,000 clones, roughly 90% seen once, with roughly 31% in the top ten. Sequenced sample: peripheral blood mononuclear cells. The TCR comes from a man aged 35 to 55 with T-cell large granular lymphocyte leukemia. Some clones in this sample may be carry-over from other donors' samples. This sequence joins TRBV19 and TRBJ2-6; no firm D call. CDR3 sequence reads: CASTTNRRSSGANVLTF. CDR3 coding DNA: TGTGCCAGTACCACCAACCGTCGCAGCTCTGGGGCCAACGTCCTGACTTTC.